This record looks at one T cell receptor beta chain sequence and its context. No antigen is known for it. This record belongs to a study of cytomegalovirus exposure and HLA in healthy donors. Study at large: For the approximately 410 genotyped donors, roughly 80% fell within the Caucasian-associated ancestry cluster.

PCR amplification relied on 60 Vbeta primers (plus 13 Jbeta primers). Clones were sequenced by immunoSEQ multiplex PCR, and TCRdb holds only the in-frame ones, with some missing. The table has around 130,000 clones, around 65% seen once. Study-wide points: Later analysis identified about 15,000 TCR beta sequences associated with HLA alleles, using a false discovery rate threshold of 0.05. Sequencing had likely introduced a cluster of highly shared sequence variants as an artifact. A list of around 160 TCR beta chains associated with cytomegalovirus was given.

The germline V gene encodes CDR1 LGHNT and CDR2 FRNRAP. With V trimmed by 4 bases and J by 4 bases, 13 bases remained unmatched. The CDR3 contains 18 residues. The J gene is TRBJ2-1, the V gene TRBV12-5; TRBD2 aligns across 10 bases. The TCR was taken from a male donor in good health and CMV-seronegative. Sequenced input: PBMCs. Here the CDR3 reads CASGSTILGLADYNEQFF. CDR3 sequence (DNA): TGTGCTAGTGGTTCTACGATCCTCGGACTAGCGGATTACAATGAGCAGTTCTTC.